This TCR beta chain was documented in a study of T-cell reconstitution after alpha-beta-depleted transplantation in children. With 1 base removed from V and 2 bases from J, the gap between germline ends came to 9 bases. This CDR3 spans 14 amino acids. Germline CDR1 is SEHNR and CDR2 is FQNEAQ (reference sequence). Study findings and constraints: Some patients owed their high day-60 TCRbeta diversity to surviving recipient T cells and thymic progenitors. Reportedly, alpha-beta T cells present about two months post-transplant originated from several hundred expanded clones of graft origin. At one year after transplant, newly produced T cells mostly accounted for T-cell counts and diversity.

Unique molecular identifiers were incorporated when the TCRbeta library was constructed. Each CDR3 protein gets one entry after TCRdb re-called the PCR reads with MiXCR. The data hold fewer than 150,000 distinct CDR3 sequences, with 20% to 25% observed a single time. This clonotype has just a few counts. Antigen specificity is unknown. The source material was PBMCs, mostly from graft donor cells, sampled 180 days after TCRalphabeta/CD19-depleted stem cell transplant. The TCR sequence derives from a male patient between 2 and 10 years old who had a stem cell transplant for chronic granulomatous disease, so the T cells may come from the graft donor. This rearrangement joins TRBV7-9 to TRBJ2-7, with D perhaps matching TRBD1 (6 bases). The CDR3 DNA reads TGTGCCAGCAGCTTAGGGACAGATGCCTACGAGCAGTACTTC. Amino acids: CASSLGTDAYEQYF.